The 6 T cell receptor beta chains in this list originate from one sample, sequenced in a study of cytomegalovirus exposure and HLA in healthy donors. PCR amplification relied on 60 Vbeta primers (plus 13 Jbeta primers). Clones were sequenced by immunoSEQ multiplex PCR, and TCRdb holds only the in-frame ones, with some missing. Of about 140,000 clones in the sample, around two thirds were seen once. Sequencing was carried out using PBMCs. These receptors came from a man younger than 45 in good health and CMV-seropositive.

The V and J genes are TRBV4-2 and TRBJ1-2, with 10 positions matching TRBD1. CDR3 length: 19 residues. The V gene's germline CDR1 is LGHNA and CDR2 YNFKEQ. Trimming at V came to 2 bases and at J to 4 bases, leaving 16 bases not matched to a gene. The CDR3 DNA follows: TGTGCCAGCAGCCAATTTCCCGGGACAGGGGAATTTCTCTTCTATGGCTACACCTTC. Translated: CASSQFPGTGEFLFYGYTF.

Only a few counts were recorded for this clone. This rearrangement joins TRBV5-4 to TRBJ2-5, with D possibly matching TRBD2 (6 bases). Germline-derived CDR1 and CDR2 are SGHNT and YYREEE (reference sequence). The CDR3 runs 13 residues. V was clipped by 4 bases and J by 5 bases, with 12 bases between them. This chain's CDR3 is CASSPGSVETQYF. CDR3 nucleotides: TGTGCCAGCAGCCCCGGGAGTGTGGAGACCCAGTACTTC.

The CDR3 protein is CASSHRTFNEQFF. The CDR3 DNA sequence: TGCGCCAGCAGCCACAGGACTTTTAATGAGCAGTTCTTC. The chain is built from TRBV4-1 and TRBJ2-1, with D perhaps matching TRBD2 (5 bases). Trimming cost V 3 bases and J 7 bases, with 10 bases left between them. The CDR3 has 13 residues. Germline V gene lookup returns CDR1 MGHRA and CDR2 YSYEKL.

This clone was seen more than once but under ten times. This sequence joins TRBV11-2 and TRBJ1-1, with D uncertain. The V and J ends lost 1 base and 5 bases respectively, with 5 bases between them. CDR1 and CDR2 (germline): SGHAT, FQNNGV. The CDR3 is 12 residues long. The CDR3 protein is CASSLAGTEAFF. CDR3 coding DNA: TGTGCCAGCAGCTTAGCAGGAACTGAAGCTTTCTTT.

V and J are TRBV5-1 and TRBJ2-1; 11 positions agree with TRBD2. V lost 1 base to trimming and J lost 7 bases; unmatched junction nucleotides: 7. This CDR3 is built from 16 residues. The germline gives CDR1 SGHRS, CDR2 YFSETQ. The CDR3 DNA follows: TGCGCCAGCAGCTTGTCTCCGACTAGCGGGAAAAATGAGCAGTTCTTC. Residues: CASSLSPTSGKNEQFF.

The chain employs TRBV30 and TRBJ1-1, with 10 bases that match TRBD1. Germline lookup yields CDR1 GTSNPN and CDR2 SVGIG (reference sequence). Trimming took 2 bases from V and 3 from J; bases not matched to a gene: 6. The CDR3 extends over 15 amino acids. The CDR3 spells CAWSQTGQGDTEAFF. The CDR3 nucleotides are TGTGCCTGGAGTCAAACCGGACAGGGGGACACTGAAGCTTTCTTT.